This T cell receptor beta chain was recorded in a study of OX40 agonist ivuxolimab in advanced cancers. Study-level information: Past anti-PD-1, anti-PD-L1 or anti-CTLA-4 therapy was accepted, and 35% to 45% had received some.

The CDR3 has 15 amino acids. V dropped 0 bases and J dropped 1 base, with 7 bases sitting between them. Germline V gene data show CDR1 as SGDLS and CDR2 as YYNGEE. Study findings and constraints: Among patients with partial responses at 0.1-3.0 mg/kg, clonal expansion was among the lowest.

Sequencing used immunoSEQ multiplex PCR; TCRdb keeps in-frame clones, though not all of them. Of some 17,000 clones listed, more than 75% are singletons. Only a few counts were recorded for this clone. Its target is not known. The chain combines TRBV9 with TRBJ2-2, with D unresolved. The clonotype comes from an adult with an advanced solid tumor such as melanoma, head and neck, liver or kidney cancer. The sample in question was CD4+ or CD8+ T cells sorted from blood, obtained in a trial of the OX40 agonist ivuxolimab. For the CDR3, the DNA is TGTGCCAGCAGCGTAGGGCAAGTGAACACCGGGGAGCTGTTTTTT. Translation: CASSVGQVNTGELFF.